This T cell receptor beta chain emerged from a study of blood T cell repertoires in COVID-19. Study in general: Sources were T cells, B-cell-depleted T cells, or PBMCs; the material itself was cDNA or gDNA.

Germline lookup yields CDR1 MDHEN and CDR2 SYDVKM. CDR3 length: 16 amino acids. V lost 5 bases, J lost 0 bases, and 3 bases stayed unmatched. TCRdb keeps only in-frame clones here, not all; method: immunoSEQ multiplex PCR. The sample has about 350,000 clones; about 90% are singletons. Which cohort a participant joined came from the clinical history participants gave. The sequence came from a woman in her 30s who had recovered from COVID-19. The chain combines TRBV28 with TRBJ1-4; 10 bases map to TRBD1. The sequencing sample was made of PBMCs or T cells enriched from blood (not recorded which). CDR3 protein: CASSLGTGATNEKLFF. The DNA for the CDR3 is TGTGCCAGCAGTCTAGGGACAGGGGCAACTAATGAAAAACTGTTTTTT.